These T cell receptor beta chains were read from a single sample in a study of T cell repertoires in cytomegalovirus infection. A single record per CDR3 protein comes from TCRdb applying MiXCR to the reads. The sample holds approximately 97,000 distinct CDR3 sequences, 16% seen once. The sample taken for sequencing was PBMCs. The source is a human donor in good health (CMV status not recorded). Some clones in this sample may be carry-over from other donors' samples. CDR3s include the opening cysteine and the closing phenylalanine or tryptophan. The order of the fields is J gene, V gene, D gene, clone size, CDR3 DNA, CDR3 protein. The D gene is left open where the match is weak. Clone size is stated in some rows and not others, as once, few, many or a class when expanded.

TRBJ2-2,TRBV5-4,TRBD1,few,TGTGCCAGCAGCCTACAGGGGGGCACCGGGGAGCTGTTTTTT,CASSLQGGTGELFF
TRBJ2-5,TRBV7-3,NA,many,TGTGCCAGCAGCACAGGGTTACAAGAGACCCAGTACTTC,CASSTGLQETQYF
TRBJ2-7,TRBV6-2/TRBV6-3,TRBD1,many,TGTGCCAGCACCTACAGGGACAGGGGAGACTACGAGCAGTACTTC,CASTYRDRGDYEQYF
TRBJ2-3,TRBV7-2,NA,medium-sized,TGTGCCAGCGGCGATACGCAGTATTTT,CASGDTQYF
TRBJ1-6,TRBV7-9,NA,NA,TGTGCCAGCAGCGCCGGGTCCACAGGGAATTCACCCCTCCACTTT,CASSAGSTGNSPLHF
TRBJ1-2,TRBV7-8,TRBD1,few,TGTGCCGCGGGACAGGGCTATGGCTACACCTTC,CAAGQGYGYTF
TRBJ2-4,TRBV7-8,TRBD2,many,TGTGCCAGCAGCCCAAGAGCGGGGGGGCGGGACATTCAGTACTTC,CASSPRAGGRDIQYF
TRBJ1-1,TRBV7-2,NA,many,TGTGCCAGCAGCCTCGGGCCTCCGGGTGAAGCTTTCTTT,CASSLGPPGEAFF
TRBJ2-3,TRBV19,NA,few,TGTGCCAGTAGGGACAGCACAGATACGCAGTATTTT,CASRDSTDTQYF
TRBJ1-1,TRBV6-1,NA,NA,TGTGCCAGCAGTGAAGAACGTAGGGGAGCTTTCTTT,CASSEERRGAFF
TRBJ2-1,TRBV15,NA,few,TGTGCCACCAGCAGGTGGGATGAGCAGTTCTTC,CATSRWDEQFF
TRBJ2-1,TRBV4-1,NA,NA,TGCGCCAGCAGCCAAGTTGAGGTATCCAATGAGCAGTTCTTC,CASSQVEVSNEQFF
TRBJ2-2,TRBV7-2,NA,many,TGTGCCAGTGGCGCGGGTCTCGCGAACACCGGGGAGCTGTTTTTT,CASGAGLANTGELFF
TRBJ1-4,TRBV28,NA,NA,TGTGCCAGCAGTCCGGCGGGTGAAGCTAATGAAAAACTGTTTTTT,CASSPAGEANEKLFF